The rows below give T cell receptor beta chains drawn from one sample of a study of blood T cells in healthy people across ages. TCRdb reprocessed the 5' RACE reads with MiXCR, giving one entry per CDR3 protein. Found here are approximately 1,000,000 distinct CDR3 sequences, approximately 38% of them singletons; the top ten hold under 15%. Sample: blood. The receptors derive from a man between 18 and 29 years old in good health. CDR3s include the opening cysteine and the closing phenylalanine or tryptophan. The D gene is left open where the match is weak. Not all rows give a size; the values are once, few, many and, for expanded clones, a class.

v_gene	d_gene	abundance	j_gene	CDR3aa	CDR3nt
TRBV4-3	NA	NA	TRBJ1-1	CASSQYRDFNTEAFF	TGCGCCAGCAGCCAATACAGGGACTTTAACACTGAAGCTTTCTTT
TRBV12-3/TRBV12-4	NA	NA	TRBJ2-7	CASTLGGVYEQYF	TGTGCCAGCACCCTGGGGGGAGTTTACGAGCAGTACTTC
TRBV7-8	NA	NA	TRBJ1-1	CASSWSTEAFF	TGTGCCAGCAGCTGGAGCACTGAAGCTTTCTTT
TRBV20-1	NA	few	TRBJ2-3	CSAPPGPNTDTQYF	TGCAGTGCGCCCCCGGGACCAAACACAGATACGCAGTATTTT
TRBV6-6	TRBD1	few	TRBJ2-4	CASSPGDRVGAKNIQYF	TGTGCCAGCAGTCCCGGGGACAGGGTGGGTGCCAAAAACATTCAGTACTTC
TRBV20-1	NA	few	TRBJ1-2	CSARTEPYGYTF	TGCAGTGCACGGACAGAGCCCTATGGCTACACCTTC
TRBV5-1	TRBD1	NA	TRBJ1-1	CASSPRQGGSEAFF	TGCGCCAGCAGCCCCAGACAGGGGGGATCTGAAGCTTTCTTT
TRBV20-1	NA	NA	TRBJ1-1	CSAANPGLKNTEAFF	TGCAGTGCTGCTAATCCGGGACTTAAGAACACTGAAGCTTTCTTT
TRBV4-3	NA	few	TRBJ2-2	CASSGQWNTGELFF	TGCGCCAGCAGTGGACAATGGAACACCGGGGAGCTGTTTTTT
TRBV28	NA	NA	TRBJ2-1	CASTTWGPGSYNEQFF	TGTGCCAGCACCACATGGGGACCCGGCTCCTACAATGAGCAGTTCTTC
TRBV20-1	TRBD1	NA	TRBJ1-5	CGATTGRHQPQHF	TGCGGTGCAACGACAGGGCGTCATCAGCCCCAGCATTTT
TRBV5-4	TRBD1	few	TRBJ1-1	CASNTRGQVEAFF	TGTGCCAGCAACACAAGAGGACAGGTTGAAGCTTTCTTT
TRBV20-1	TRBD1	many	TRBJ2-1	CSALGTGGDNEQFF	TGCAGTGCGCTTGGGACAGGAGGTGACAATGAGCAGTTCTTC
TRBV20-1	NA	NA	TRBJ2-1	CSARVRDPYNEQFF	TGCAGTGCTAGAGTGCGCGACCCCTACAATGAGCAGTTCTTC
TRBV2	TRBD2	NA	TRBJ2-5	CASRTGRKETQYF	TGTGCCAGCAGGACCGGGAGGAAGGAGACCCAGTACTTC
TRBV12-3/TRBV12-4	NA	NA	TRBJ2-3	CASSSGLSTDVQYF	TGTGCCAGCAGTTCGGGACTGTCAACAGATGTGCAGTATTTT
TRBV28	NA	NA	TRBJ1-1	CTSRVGGAGAFF	TGTACCAGCAGAGTCGGGGGGGCGGGAGCTTTCTTT
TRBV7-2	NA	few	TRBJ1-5	CASSLAHGGSNQPQHF	TGTGCCAGCAGCTTAGCACATGGGGGGAGCAATCAGCCCCAGCATTTT
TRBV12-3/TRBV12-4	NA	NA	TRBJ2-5	CASSLLPGPIQETQYF	TGTGCCAGCAGTTTGCTTCCAGGTCCTATTCAAGAGACCCAGTACTTC
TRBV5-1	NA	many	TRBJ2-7	CASSLEYEQYF	TGTGCCAGCAGCTTAGAATACGAGCAGTACTTC
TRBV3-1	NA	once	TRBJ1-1	CASSQFRGEAFF	TGTGCCAGCAGCCAATTTAGAGGAGAAGCTTTCTTT
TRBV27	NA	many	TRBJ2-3	CASSPNTRADTQYF	TGTGCCAGCAGCCCTAATACAAGAGCAGATACGCAGTATTTT
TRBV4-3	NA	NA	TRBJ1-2	CASSQVPSRGGYGYTF	TGCGCCAGCAGCCAAGTTCCCTCCAGGGGCGGGTATGGCTACACCTTC
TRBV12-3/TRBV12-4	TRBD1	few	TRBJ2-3	CASRGTGGGTQYF	TGTGCCAGCAGGGGGACAGGGGGCGGTACGCAGTATTTT
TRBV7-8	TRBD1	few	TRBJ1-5	CASSLAEGASNQPQHF	TGTGCCAGCAGCTTAGCGGAGGGGGCTAGCAATCAGCCCCAGCATTTT
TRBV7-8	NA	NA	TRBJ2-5	CASSLTPARETQYF	TGTGCCAGCAGCTTAACGCCAGCAAGGGAGACCCAGTACTTC
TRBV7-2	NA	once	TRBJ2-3	CASSLQGGPLTDTQYF	TGTGCCAGCAGCTTACAGGGGGGCCCCCTGACAGATACGCAGTATTTT
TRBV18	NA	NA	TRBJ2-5	CASSPLRYQETQYF	TGTGCCAGCTCACCCCTCCGGTACCAAGAGACCCAGTACTTC
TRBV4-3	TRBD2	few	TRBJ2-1	CASSQDFLAGGVKQFF	TGCGCCAGCAGCCAAGATTTCCTAGCGGGGGGAGTTAAGCAGTTCTTC
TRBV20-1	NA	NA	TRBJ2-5	CSAPRAAQETQYF	TGCAGTGCTCCTCGGGCGGCACAAGAGACCCAGTACTTC
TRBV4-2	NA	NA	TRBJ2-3	CASSQEGGPGAPDTQYF	TGTGCCAGCAGCCAAGAGGGTGGGCCCGGGGCGCCAGATACGCAGTATTTT
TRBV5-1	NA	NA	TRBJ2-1	CASSDQPGRNEQFF	TGCGCCAGCAGCGACCAACCGGGACGCAATGAGCAGTTCTTC
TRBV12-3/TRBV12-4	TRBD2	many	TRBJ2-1	CASSTGTSGGVIYNEQFF	TGTGCCAGCAGTACCGGGACTAGCGGGGGGGTAATCTACAATGAGCAGTTCTTC
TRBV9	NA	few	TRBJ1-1	CASSSYGQPGDAEAFF	TGTGCCAGCAGCTCTTATGGACAGCCCGGGGACGCTGAAGCTTTCTTT
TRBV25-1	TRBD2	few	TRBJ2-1	CASSETSGLSYNEQFF	TGTGCCAGCAGTGAAACTAGCGGGCTATCCTACAATGAGCAGTTCTTC
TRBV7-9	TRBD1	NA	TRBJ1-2	CASSATGFSDYGYTF	TGTGCCAGCAGCGCGACAGGGTTTTCGGACTATGGCTACACCTTC
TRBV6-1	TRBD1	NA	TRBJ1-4	CASSRDRETATNEKLFF	TGTGCCAGCAGCCGGGACAGAGAAACTGCAACTAATGAAAAACTGTTTTTT
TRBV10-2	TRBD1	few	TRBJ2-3	CASIRGQGRADTQYF	TGCGCCAGCATTCGGGGACAGGGTCGCGCAGATACGCAGTATTTT
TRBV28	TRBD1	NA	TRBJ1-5	CASSRSAGTGYQPQHF	TGTGCCAGCAGTCGGTCCGCCGGGACAGGGTACCAGCCCCAGCATTTT
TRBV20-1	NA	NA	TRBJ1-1	CSARPTGFAHTEAFF	TGCAGTGCTAGGCCTACAGGGTTTGCGCACACTGAAGCTTTCTTT
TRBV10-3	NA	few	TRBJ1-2	CAISESWGSTSNYGYTF	TGTGCCATCAGTGAGTCGTGGGGGAGCACATCTAACTATGGCTACACCTTC
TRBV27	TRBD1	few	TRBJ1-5	CASSLGGAGGYQPQHF	TGTGCCAGCAGTTTAGGGGGGGCAGGGGGATATCAGCCCCAGCATTTT
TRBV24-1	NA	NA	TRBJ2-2	CATSDPPPGHTNTGELFF	TGTGCCACCAGTGATCCACCACCAGGACATACGAACACCGGGGAGCTGTTTTTT
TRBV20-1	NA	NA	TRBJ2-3	CSARGVRWGTDTQYF	TGCAGTGCTAGAGGGGTTCGGTGGGGAACAGATACGCAGTATTTT
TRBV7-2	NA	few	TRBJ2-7	CASRTSWTAYEQYF	TGTGCCAGCAGAACTAGCTGGACGGCCTACGAGCAGTACTTC
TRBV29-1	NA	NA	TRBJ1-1	CSVSHGTEAFF	TGCAGCGTTTCCCACGGCACTGAAGCTTTCTTT
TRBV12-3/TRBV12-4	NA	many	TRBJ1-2	CASRLDPYGYTF	TGTGCCAGCAGACTGGACCCCTATGGCTACACCTTC